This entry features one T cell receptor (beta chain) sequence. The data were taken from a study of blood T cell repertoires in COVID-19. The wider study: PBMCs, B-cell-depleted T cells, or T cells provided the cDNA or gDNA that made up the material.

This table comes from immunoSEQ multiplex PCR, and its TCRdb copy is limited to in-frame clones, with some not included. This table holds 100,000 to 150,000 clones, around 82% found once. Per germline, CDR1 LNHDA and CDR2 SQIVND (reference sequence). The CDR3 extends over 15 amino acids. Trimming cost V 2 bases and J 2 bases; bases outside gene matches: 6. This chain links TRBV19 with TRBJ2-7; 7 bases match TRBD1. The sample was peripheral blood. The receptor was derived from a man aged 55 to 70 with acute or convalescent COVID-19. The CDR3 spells CASSILGDRTYEQYF. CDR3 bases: TGTGCCAGTAGTATATTAGGGGACAGAACCTACGAGCAGTACTTC.